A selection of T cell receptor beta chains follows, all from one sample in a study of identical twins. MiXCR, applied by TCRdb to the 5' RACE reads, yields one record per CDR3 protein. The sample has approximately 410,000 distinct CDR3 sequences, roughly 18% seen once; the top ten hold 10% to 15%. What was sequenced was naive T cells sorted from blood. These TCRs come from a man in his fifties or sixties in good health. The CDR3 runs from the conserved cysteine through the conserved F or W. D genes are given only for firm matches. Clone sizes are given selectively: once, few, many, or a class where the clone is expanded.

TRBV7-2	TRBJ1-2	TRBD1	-	CASSLAQGNYGYTF	TGTGCCAGCAGCTTAGCACAGGGGAACTATGGCTACACCTTC
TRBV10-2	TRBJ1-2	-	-	CASSELGANYGYTF	TGCGCCAGCAGTGAGTTAGGAGCTAACTATGGCTACACCTTC
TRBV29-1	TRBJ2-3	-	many	CSVHPRDSTDTQYF	TGCAGCGTCCACCCGCGGGACTCCACAGATACGCAGTATTTT
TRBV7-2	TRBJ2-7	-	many	CASSLWGYPYEQYF	TGTGCCAGCAGCTTATGGGGATACCCCTACGAGCAGTACTTC
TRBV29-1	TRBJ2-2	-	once	CSVDRIANTGELFF	TGCAGCGTTGATCGGATTGCGAACACCGGGGAGCTGTTTTTT
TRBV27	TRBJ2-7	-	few	CASSFGGISYEQYF	TGTGCCAGCAGTTTTGGCGGGATCTCCTACGAGCAGTACTTC
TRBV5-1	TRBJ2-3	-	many	CASSLPGDTQYF	TGCGCCAGCAGCTTACCGGGTGATACGCAGTATTTT
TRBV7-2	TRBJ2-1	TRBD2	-	CASSLVGSGSLNEQFF	TGTGCCAGCAGCTTAGTCGGTAGCGGGAGTCTCAATGAGCAGTTCTTC
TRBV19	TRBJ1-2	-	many	CASSPGMGRYGYTF	TGTGCCAGTAGTCCGGGTATGGGTCGGTATGGCTACACCTTC
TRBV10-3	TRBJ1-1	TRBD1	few	CAISGGRDRNTEAFF	TGTGCCATCAGCGGAGGTAGGGACAGGAACACTGAAGCTTTCTTT
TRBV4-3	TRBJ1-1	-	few	CASSQDPGVENTEAFF	TGCGCCAGCAGCCAAGATCCCGGGGTCGAGAACACTGAAGCTTTCTTT
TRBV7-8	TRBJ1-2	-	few	CASSLPGYGYTF	TGTGCCAGCAGCTTGCCGGGATATGGCTACACCTTC
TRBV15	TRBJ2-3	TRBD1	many	CATSSRDRGMHTQYF	TGTGCCACCAGCAGTCGGGACAGGGGGATGCATACGCAGTATTTT
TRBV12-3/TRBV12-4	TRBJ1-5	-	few	CASSAAYSNQPQHF	TGTGCCAGCAGCGCAGCCTATAGCAATCAGCCCCAGCATTTT
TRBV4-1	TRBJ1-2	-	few	CASSQDTGSNYGYTF	TGCGCCAGCAGCCAAGATACGGGCTCAAACTATGGCTACACCTTC
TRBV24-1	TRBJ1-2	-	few	CATSDLSGNYGYTF	TGTGCCACCAGTGATTTGTCGGGTAACTATGGCTACACCTTC
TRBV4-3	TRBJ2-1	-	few	CASSWAQNPLNEQFF	TGCGCCAGCAGCTGGGCCCAAAATCCCCTCAATGAGCAGTTCTTC
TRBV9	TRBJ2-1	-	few	CASESRGANEQFF	TGTGCCAGCGAATCCCGAGGGGCCAATGAGCAGTTCTTC
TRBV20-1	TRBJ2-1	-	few	CSARASEALTAVYNEQFF	TGCAGTGCTAGAGCTTCGGAAGCCTTAACCGCTGTCTACAATGAGCAGTTCTTC
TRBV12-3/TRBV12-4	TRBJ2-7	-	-	CASLGGSSYEQYF	TGTGCCAGCCTTGGGGGGAGCAGCTACGAGCAGTACTTC
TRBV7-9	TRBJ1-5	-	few	CASSLDSTQPQHF	TGTGCCAGCAGCTTGGACAGCACTCAGCCCCAGCATTTT
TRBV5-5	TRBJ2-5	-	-	CASSPFPEIQEAQYF	TGTGCCAGCAGCCCCTTCCCAGAGATCCAAGAGGCCCAGTACTTC
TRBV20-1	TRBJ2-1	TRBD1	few	CSAPPKVDRANEQFF	TGCAGTGCTCCCCCCAAAGTGGACAGGGCGAATGAGCAGTTCTTC